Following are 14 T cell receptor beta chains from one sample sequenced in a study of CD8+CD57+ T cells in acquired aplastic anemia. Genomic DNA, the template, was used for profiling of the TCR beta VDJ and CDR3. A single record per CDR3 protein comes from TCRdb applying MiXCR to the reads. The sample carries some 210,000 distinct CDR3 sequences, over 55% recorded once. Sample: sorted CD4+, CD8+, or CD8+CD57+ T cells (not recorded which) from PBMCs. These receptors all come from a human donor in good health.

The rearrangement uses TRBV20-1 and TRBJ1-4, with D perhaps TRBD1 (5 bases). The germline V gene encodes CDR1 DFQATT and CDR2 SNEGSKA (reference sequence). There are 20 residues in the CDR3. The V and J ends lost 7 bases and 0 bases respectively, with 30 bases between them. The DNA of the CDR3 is TGCAGTGAATGGGGGAGGGCCGGCAGCCCGCAAATTGCAACTAATGAAAAACTGTTTTTT. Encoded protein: CSEWGRAGSPQIATNEKLFF.

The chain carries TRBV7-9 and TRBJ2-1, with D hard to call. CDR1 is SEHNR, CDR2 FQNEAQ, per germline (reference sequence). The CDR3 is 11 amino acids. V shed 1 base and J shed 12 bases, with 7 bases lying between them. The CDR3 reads CASSLDRPQFF. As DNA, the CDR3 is TGTGCCAGCAGCTTAGACCGGCCGCAGTTCTTC.

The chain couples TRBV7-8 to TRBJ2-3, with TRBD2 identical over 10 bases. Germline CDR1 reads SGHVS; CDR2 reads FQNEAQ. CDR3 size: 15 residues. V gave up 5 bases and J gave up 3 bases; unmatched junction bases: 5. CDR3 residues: CASSLTGLATDTQYF. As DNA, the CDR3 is TGTGCCAGCAGCCTAACGGGACTAGCGACAGATACGCAGTATTTT.

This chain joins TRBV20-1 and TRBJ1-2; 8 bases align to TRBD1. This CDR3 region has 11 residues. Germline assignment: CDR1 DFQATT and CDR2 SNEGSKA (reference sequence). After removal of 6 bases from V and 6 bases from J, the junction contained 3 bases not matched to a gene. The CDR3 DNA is TGCAGTGCCTGGACAGGGAATGGCTACACCTTC. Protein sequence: CSAWTGNGYTF.

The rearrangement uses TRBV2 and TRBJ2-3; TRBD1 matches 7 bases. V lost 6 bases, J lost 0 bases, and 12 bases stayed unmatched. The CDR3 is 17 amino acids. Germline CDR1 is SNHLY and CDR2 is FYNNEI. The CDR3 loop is CASSKSPGTVSTDTQYF. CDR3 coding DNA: TGTGCCAGCAGCAAGAGTCCCGGGACAGTTAGCACAGATACGCAGTATTTT.

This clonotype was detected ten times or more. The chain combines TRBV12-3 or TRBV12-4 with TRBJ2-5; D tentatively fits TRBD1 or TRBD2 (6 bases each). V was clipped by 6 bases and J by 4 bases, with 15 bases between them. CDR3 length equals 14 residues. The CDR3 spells CASSQGGSGETQYF. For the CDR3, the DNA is TGTGCCAGCAGCCAAGGGGGGAGTGGAGAGACCCAGTACTTC.

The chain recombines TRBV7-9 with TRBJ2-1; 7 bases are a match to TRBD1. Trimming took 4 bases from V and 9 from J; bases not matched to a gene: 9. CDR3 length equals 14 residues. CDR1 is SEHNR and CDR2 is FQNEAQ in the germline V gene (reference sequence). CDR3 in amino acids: CASSWRTGIPEQFF. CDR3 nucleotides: TGTGCCAGCAGCTGGAGGACAGGCATCCCTGAGCAGTTCTTC.

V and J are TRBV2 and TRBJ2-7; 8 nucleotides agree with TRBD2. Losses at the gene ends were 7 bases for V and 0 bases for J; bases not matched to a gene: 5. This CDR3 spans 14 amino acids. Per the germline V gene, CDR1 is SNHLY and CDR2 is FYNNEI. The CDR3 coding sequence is TGTGCCAGCACTGGCGCGGGGGGCTCCTACGAGCAGTACTTC. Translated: CASTGAGGSYEQYF.

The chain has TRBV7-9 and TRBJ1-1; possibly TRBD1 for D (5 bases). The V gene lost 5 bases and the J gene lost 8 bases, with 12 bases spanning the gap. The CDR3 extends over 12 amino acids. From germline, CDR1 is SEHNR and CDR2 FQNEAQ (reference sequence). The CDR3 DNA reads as TGTGCCAGCAGCCCAAAAGAGGGGGAAGCTTTCTTT. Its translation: CASSPKEGEAFF.

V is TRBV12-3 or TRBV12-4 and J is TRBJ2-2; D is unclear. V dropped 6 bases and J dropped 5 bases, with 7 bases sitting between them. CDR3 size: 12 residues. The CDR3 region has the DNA TGTGCCAGCAGCCAGGAAACCGGGGAGCTGTTTTTT. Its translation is CASSQETGELFF.

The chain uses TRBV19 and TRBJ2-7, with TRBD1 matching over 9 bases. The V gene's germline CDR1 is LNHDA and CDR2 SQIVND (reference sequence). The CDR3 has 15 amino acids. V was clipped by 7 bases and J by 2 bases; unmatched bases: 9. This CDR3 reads CASKGTGTVTYEQYF. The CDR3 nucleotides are TGTGCCAGTAAGGGGACAGGGACCGTTACCTACGAGCAGTACTTC.

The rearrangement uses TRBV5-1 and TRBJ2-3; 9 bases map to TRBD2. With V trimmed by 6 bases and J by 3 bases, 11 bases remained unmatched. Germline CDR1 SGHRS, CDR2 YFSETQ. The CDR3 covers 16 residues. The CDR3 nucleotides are TGCGCCAGCACCCCACCCCTAGCGGGGAGGACAGATACGCAGTATTTT. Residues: CASTPPLAGRTDTQYF.

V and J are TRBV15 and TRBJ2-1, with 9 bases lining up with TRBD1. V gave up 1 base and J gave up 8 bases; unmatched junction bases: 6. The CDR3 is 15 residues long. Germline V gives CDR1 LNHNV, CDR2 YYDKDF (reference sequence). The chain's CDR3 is CATSRGQGDNYEQFF. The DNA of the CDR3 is TGTGCCACCAGCAGAGGACAGGGGGATAACTATGAGCAGTTCTTC.

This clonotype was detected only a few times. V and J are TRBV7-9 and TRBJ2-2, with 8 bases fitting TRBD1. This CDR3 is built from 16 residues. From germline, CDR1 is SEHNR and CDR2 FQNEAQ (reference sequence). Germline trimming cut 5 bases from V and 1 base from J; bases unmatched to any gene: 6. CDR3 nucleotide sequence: TGTGCCAGCAGCCCGTTCGACAGGGGGAACACCGGGGAGCTGTTTTTT. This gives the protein CASSPFDRGNTGELFF.